The rows below give T cell receptor beta chains drawn from one sample of a study of T-cell memory formation after mild COVID-19. One entry per CDR3 protein, called by TCRdb with MiXCR from the 5' RACE reads. The table records fewer than 350,000 distinct CDR3 sequences, under 20% of them present only once. The material sequenced was PBMCs or a T cell subset sorted from them (not recorded which). These receptors all come from a man younger than 35 who had mild COVID-19 (a few samples of this study predate the infection). Cell type and time point are not known. Each CDR3 is given with its conserved first and last residue. The order of the fields is V gene, J gene, D gene, clone size, CDR3 DNA, CDR3 protein. D genes are given only for firm matches. Size values are once, few and many counts, or a class for expanded clones, and some rows have none.

TRBV9,TRBJ2-4,NA,few,TGTGCCAGCAGCGTAGGAGCTAGGGGGGCCAAAAACATTCAGTACTTC,CASSVGARGAKNIQYF
TRBV6-2/TRBV6-3,TRBJ2-2,TRBD1,few,TGTGCCAGCAGTTACTTTACAGGGGGACGGACCGGGGAGCTGTTTTTT,CASSYFTGGRTGELFF
TRBV6-6,TRBJ1-5,TRBD1,once,TGTGCCAGCAGTTACGTTGGGACAGGGGTACTAGCTGGCAATCAGCCCCAGCATTTT,CASSYVGTGVLAGNQPQHF
TRBV18,TRBJ2-5,NA,NA,TGTGCCAGCTCACCGGCCGGGACGTTGACTTCCCAAGAGACCCAGTACTTC,CASSPAGTLTSQETQYF
TRBV19,TRBJ2-1,TRBD2,NA,TGTGCCAGTAGTCTAGCGGGTCGCTCCTACAATGAGCAGTTCTTC,CASSLAGRSYNEQFF
TRBV27,TRBJ2-5,NA,few,TGTGCCAGCAGTTACAACCCAGTAGGGGAGACCCAGTACTTC,CASSYNPVGETQYF
TRBV6-1,TRBJ2-1,NA,NA,TGTGCCAGCAGTGGCCAGTTTACGAACAATGAGCAGTTCTTC,CASSGQFTNNEQFF
TRBV2,TRBJ2-5,TRBD2,many,TGTGCCAGCGGAGATAGCGGGGCGGAGACCCAGTACTTC,CASGDSGAETQYF
TRBV25-1,TRBJ2-2,NA,NA,TGTGCCAGCAGTGGAATGAACACCGGGGAGCTGTTTTTT,CASSGMNTGELFF
TRBV2,TRBJ2-3,NA,many,TGTGCCAGCTCCCCCGAACTGAATACGCAGTATTTT,CASSPELNTQYF
TRBV14,TRBJ2-5,TRBD1,few,TGTGCCAGCAGCCCTAGGACAGGGAAAGGAGAGACCCAGTACTTC,CASSPRTGKGETQYF
TRBV6-6,TRBJ1-5,NA,NA,TGTGCCAGCACTGAGGGGATAAGCAATCAGCCCCAGCATTTT,CASTEGISNQPQHF
TRBV27,TRBJ1-1,NA,NA,TGTGCCAGCAGCTGGGGGGCTTCGAACACTGAAGCTTTCTTT,CASSWGASNTEAFF
TRBV5-1,TRBJ2-2,NA,NA,TGCGCCAGCAGCTCCGACAGCGCGAACACCGGGGAGCTGTTTTTT,CASSSDSANTGELFF
TRBV7-2,TRBJ2-5,NA,few,TGTGCCAGCAGCTTAGCGCCCCGGGGGGCCGTCAAGACCCAGTACTTC,CASSLAPRGAVKTQYF
TRBV4-1,TRBJ1-5,NA,few,TGCGCCAGCAGCCAAGTGGGCCGGGGGCGAGATCAGCCCCAGCATTTT,CASSQVGRGRDQPQHF
TRBV29-1,TRBJ2-3,TRBD2,NA,TGCAGCGTCCAAACCGGACTAGCGGGGGGGCCAGATACGCAGTATTTT,CSVQTGLAGGPDTQYF
TRBV29-1,TRBJ2-5,NA,NA,TGCAGCGTTGAAGTGATATCGGAGACCCAGTACTTC,CSVEVISETQYF
TRBV7-9,TRBJ2-1,NA,few,TGTGCCAGCAGCTTTGAGTCCCCAGGTGAGCAGTTCTTC,CASSFESPGEQFF
TRBV6-5,TRBJ2-7,NA,NA,TGTGCCAGCAGCCCTCCCGGACTCTACGAGCAGTACTTC,CASSPPGLYEQYF
TRBV12-3/TRBV12-4,TRBJ2-1,NA,many,TGTGCCAGCGTGAGGGCCATGCGAAATGAGCAGTTCTTC,CASVRAMRNEQFF
TRBV5-1,TRBJ1-2,NA,NA,TGCGCCAGCAGCTTGGTCACGGGTCCCAGGACGTCCTACACCTTC,CASSLVTGPRTSYTF
TRBV30,TRBJ2-7,TRBD1,NA,TGTGCCTGGGGCGGGACAGGGGGCTACGAGCAGTACTTC,CAWGGTGGYEQYF
TRBV6-5,TRBJ2-7,TRBD1,NA,TGTGCCAGCAGTTTGGGTGGTCAGGCAGGGGGCGTCTCCGAGCAGTACTTC,CASSLGGQAGGVSEQYF
TRBV4-1,TRBJ1-5,NA,NA,TGCGCCAGCAGCCAAGGAGGAGGGAGCAATCAGCCCCAGCATTTT,CASSQGGGSNQPQHF
TRBV7-2,TRBJ1-5,NA,NA,TGTGCCAGCAGCCTCGACGGCGGTCAGCCCCAGCATTTT,CASSLDGGQPQHF
TRBV6-2/TRBV6-3,TRBJ2-7,NA,few,TGTGCCAGCAGTCCCTCGGCGGGCTCCTACGAGCAGTACTTC,CASSPSAGSYEQYF
TRBV5-1,TRBJ2-3,NA,NA,TGCGCCAGCAGCTTGGAGGCGGCCAGCACAGATACGCAGTATTTT,CASSLEAASTDTQYF
TRBV24-1,TRBJ2-2,NA,many,TGTGCCGTAAGAGAAACTTACACCGGGGAGCTGTTTTTT,CAVRETYTGELFF
TRBV7-2,TRBJ2-3,TRBD1,few,TGTGCCAGCAGCTCAATGGACAGGGTTGGAGATACGCAGTATTTT,CASSSMDRVGDTQYF
TRBV23-1,TRBJ2-5,TRBD1,many,TGCGCCAGCAGATCCGGGACAGAACATCAAGAGACCCAGTACTTC,CASRSGTEHQETQYF
TRBV5-1,TRBJ1-6,NA,NA,TGCGCCAGCAGCCCGGCTCTCGACTACCTCAATTCACCCCTCCACTTT,CASSPALDYLNSPLHF
TRBV11-2,TRBJ2-7,NA,NA,TGTGCCAGCAGCTTAGGGTTCCCATCCCACTACGAGCAGTACTTC,CASSLGFPSHYEQYF
TRBV12-5,TRBJ2-5,NA,few,TGTGCTAGTGGTTTGGACAGGGCAGAGACCCAGTACTTC,CASGLDRAETQYF
TRBV3-1,TRBJ2-1,NA,NA,TGTGCCAGCAGCCCGGATAGCGCTTACAATGAGCAGTTCTTC,CASSPDSAYNEQFF
TRBV6-5,TRBJ1-6,NA,few,TGTGCCAGCAGTTACTCGATACAGGGTAATTCACCCCTCCACTTT,CASSYSIQGNSPLHF
TRBV6-5,TRBJ1-2,NA,NA,TGTGCCAGCAGTTACTCAATTCGAGGGGCTCGGGATGGCTACACCTTC,CASSYSIRGARDGYTF
TRBV7-8,TRBJ2-5,TRBD1,many,TGTGCCAGCAGCTGGACAGGGGAGAAGACCCAGTACTTC,CASSWTGEKTQYF
TRBV4-3,TRBJ2-3,TRBD2,NA,TGCGCCAGCAGCCAAGAGGGACTAGCGGGGCCCACAGATACGCAGTATTTT,CASSQEGLAGPTDTQYF
TRBV6-1,TRBJ1-5,NA,NA,TGTGCCGCATCCCAGGGGACTCAGCCCCAGCATTTT,CAASQGTQPQHF
TRBV7-2,TRBJ1-1,NA,few,TGTGCCAGCAGCCCGCGGAGGACTGAAGCTTTCTTT,CASSPRRTEAFF
TRBV14,TRBJ1-3,NA,NA,TGTGCCAGCAGCCGTCAGCGGTTAGACTCTGGAAACACCATATATTTT,CASSRQRLDSGNTIYF
TRBV20-1,TRBJ1-5,TRBD1,few,TGCAGTGCCCAAGAATACAGGGGTAGCAATCAGCCCCAGCATTTT,CSAQEYRGSNQPQHF
TRBV4-3,TRBJ2-6,NA,NA,TGCGCCAGCAGCCCTTCTGCAAGGGGAAGAGCCAACGTCCTGACTTTC,CASSPSARGRANVLTF
TRBV6-5,TRBJ2-2,TRBD1,NA,TGTGCCAGCAGTTACCTTGGACAGGGTACGAACACCGGGGAGCTGTTTTTT,CASSYLGQGTNTGELFF
TRBV4-2,TRBJ1-4,NA,NA,TGTGCCAGCAGCCAAGATGGGGCTACTAGGAATGAAAAACTGTTTTTT,CASSQDGATRNEKLFF
TRBV25-1,TRBJ2-3,TRBD2,NA,TGTGCCACCTCCTTCGGACTAGCGGGTGCCTTTGGTATGCAGTATTTT,CATSFGLAGAFGMQYF
TRBV6-2/TRBV6-3,TRBJ2-2,TRBD2,few,TGTGCCAGCAGTCCATCCTTCGGGGGGACGACCGGGGAGCTGTTTTTT,CASSPSFGGTTGELFF